Listed below are T cell receptor beta chains from one sample, sequenced in a study of beta chain features in type 1 diabetes. Clones were read by immunoSEQ multiplex PCR, and TCRdb kept only the in-frame ones, dropping some. The sample records 300,000 or so clones, around 9.7% being singletons. The sequenced material came from central memory CD4+ T cells from blood. These receptors originate from a man aged 30 to 39 with type 1 diabetes. The CDR3 runs from the conserved cysteine through the conserved F or W. Fields, in order: CDR3 DNA, CDR3 protein, D gene, clone size, J gene, V gene. The D gene is left open where the match is weak. For some rows the clone size is stated as once, few or many, or as a class when expanded; others skip it.

TGTGCCAGCAGTGAAGCAGGGTTTCCCCTCTATGGCTACACCTTC,CASSEAGFPLYGYTF,-,-,TRBJ1-2,TRBV6-1
TGTGCCAGCAGCCCATTTGAGGGTGAGCAGTTCTTC,CASSPFEGEQFF,-,-,TRBJ2-1,TRBV9
TGTGCCAGCAGCCATGGAGGCCGGGGGGACTACAATGAGCAGTTCTTC,CASSHGGRGDYNEQFF,TRBD2,-,TRBJ2-1,TRBV14
TGCAGCGTTGGAGACAATAACTATGGCTACACCTTC,CSVGDNNYGYTF,-,-,TRBJ1-2,TRBV29-1
TGTGCCAGTAGTACAACCGGGACCCGCAGCGAGACCCAGTACTTC,CASSTTGTRSETQYF,-,few,TRBJ2-5,TRBV19
TGTGCCAGCAGGCAGGGGGCAGAAGGCTACACCTTC,CASRQGAEGYTF,TRBD1,-,TRBJ1-2,TRBV28
TGTGCCAGCAGTGTAACAGGGGGCCTAACCGAAGCTTTCTTT,CASSVTGGLTEAFF,TRBD1,once,TRBJ1-1,TRBV25-1
TGCGCCAGCAGCTCCACAGTGAGTGGGGGCTACACCTTC,CASSSTVSGGYTF,-,few,TRBJ1-2,TRBV5-1
TGTGCCAGCAGCTTAAAGCAGGGGACGACAGATACGCAGTATTTT,CASSLKQGTTDTQYF,-,-,TRBJ2-3,TRBV7-9
TGTGCCATCAGTAGACAGGAGGACACTGAAGCTTTCTTT,CAISRQEDTEAFF,-,few,TRBJ1-1,TRBV10-3
TGTGCCAGCAGCTTACTCCTAACTGAGCAGTACTTC,CASSLLLTEQYF,-,few,TRBJ2-7,TRBV7-9
TGTGCTAGTGGTTTTACAGGGGGACGAGACGAGCAGTACTTC,CASGFTGGRDEQYF,TRBD1,few,TRBJ2-7,TRBV12-5
TGTGCCAGCAGCTTAGCTTCCCTAGCGGGGGTGTATTTT,CASSLASLAGVYF,TRBD2,few,TRBJ2-3,TRBV7-2
TGTGCCAGCTCACCCCAGCGGGGGAACATTCAGTACTTC,CASSPQRGNIQYF,TRBD2,few,TRBJ2-4,TRBV18
TGTGCCAGCAGTCGGGGCTACGGAGAGACCCAGTACTTC,CASSRGYGETQYF,-,-,TRBJ2-5,TRBV6-5
TGTGCCAGCAGCCTAAGAGCGGATCAAGAGACCCAGTACTTC,CASSLRADQETQYF,-,-,TRBJ2-5,TRBV7-2
TGCGCCAGCAGCCAAGAGTACGGGGGGTTCTACAATGAGCAGTTCTTC,CASSQEYGGFYNEQFF,TRBD2,-,TRBJ2-1,TRBV4-3
TGTGCCAGCAGTGGGGGACAGTCAAAACTATGGGGCTACACCTTC,CASSGGQSKLWGYTF,TRBD1,few,TRBJ1-2,TRBV6-6
TGCGCCAGCAGCTTGACCACCACAGATACGCAGTATTTT,CASSLTTTDTQYF,-,-,TRBJ2-3,TRBV5-1
TGTGCCAGCAGTTTCGTATCCGGGACAGTCCTCTACGAGCAGTACTTC,CASSFVSGTVLYEQYF,TRBD1,once,TRBJ2-7,TRBV27
TGTGCCAGCAGCTCCGACAGGGGGCGGTCGTATCAAGAGACCCAGTACTTC,CASSSDRGRSYQETQYF,TRBD1,-,TRBJ2-5,TRBV5-6
TGCGCCAGCATCCTTGGGACGGCGAACACTGAAGCTTTCTTT,CASILGTANTEAFF,-,few,TRBJ1-1,TRBV5-1
TGTGCCAGCAGCTGGGGGCCCGGACTAGCGGGGGGCCAGGAGACCCAGTACTTC,CASSWGPGLAGGQETQYF,TRBD2,once,TRBJ2-5,TRBV5-6
TGTGCCAGCAGTTACGAGGGTCGGGGGTATTTT,CASSYEGRGYF,-,-,TRBJ2-3,TRBV6-5
TGTGCCAGCAGCCCTGGTGGGGGCAATCAGCCCCAGCATTTT,CASSPGGGNQPQHF,-,many,TRBJ1-5,TRBV7-9
TGTGCCAGCAGTTACTCGAGGACGGAGGTCGACACGCAGTATTTT,CASSYSRTEVDTQYF,-,many,TRBJ2-3,TRBV6-5